One TCR beta chain is described in this entry. Original analysis: How many nucleated cells were present was estimated from reference gene primer amplification. Clones were read by immunoSEQ multiplex PCR, and TCRdb kept only the in-frame ones, dropping some. V, J and clone size are those of that table, while D and trimming were read from the DNA. Of roughly 150,000 clones detected, approximately 84% appear once; the ten largest clones hold over 5%. This sample is part of a study of blood T cell repertoires in COVID-19. Study context: The United States, Italy and Spain were the sources of the acute and convalescent COVID-19 samples. T cells, B-cell-depleted T cells, or PBMCs provided the cDNA or gDNA that served as material.

CDR1 is SNHLY, CDR2 FYNNEI, per germline. Trimming cost V 4 bases and J 2 bases; bases outside gene matches: 1. The CDR3 is made up of 14 amino acids. The source of this sequence is a woman in her forties or fifties with COVID-19, enrolled during active disease. Sample: peripheral blood. The J gene is TRBJ1-5, the V gene TRBV2; 8 nucleotides line up with TRBD1. The CDR3 region has the DNA TGTGCCAGCAGTGGGACAGGGCGCAATCAGCCCCAGCATTTT. Translating gives CASSGTGRNQPQHF.